The rows below give T cell receptor beta chains drawn from one sample of a study of T cells in Graves' hyperthyroidism and ophthalmopathy. TCRdb recomputed calls from the multiplex PCR reads with MiXCR, one row per CDR3 protein. The data hold about 640,000 distinct CDR3 sequences, with less than 25% observed a single time. The sequencing input was blood. Receptors originate from a man aged 25 to 40 with Graves' ophthalmopathy. The CDR3 runs from the conserved cysteine through the conserved F or W. Each record gives: J gene, clone size, V gene, D gene, CDR3 protein, CDR3 DNA. The D gene is left open where the match is weak. Not every row has a clone size; where given, it reads once, few, many or a size class.

j_call: TRBJ2-1
clone_size: many
v_call: TRBV7-2
d_call: TRBD2
cdr3_aa: CASSLELAGVSSSYNEQFF
cdr3_nt: TGTGCCAGCAGCTTAGAACTAGCGGGAGTTTCGAGCTCCTACAATGAGCAGTTCTTC

j_call: TRBJ2-1
clone_size: few
v_call: TRBV28
d_call: TRBD2
cdr3_aa: CASSFSLREASYNEQFF
cdr3_nt: TGTGCCAGCAGTTTTTCCCTGCGGGAGGCCTCCTACAATGAGCAGTTCTTC

j_call: TRBJ1-4
clone_size: NA
v_call: TRBV5-1
d_call: NA
cdr3_aa: CASSPREQDKTRGKLFF
cdr3_nt: TGCGCCAGCAGCCCCCGGGAACAGGACAAGACTCGAGGAAAACTGTTTTTT

j_call: TRBJ2-2
clone_size: NA
v_call: TRBV6-1
d_call: TRBD2
cdr3_aa: CASSKGLAGETGELFF
cdr3_nt: TGTGCCAGCAGTAAGGGACTAGCGGGGGAGACCGGGGAGCTGTTTTTT

j_call: TRBJ2-7
clone_size: few
v_call: TRBV4-3
d_call: NA
cdr3_aa: CASSQDWAGIGYEQYF
cdr3_nt: TGCGCCAGCAGCCAAGATTGGGCCGGGATAGGGTACGAGCAGTACTTC

j_call: TRBJ1-5
clone_size: NA
v_call: TRBV28
d_call: NA
cdr3_aa: CASSGMGGGPQHF
cdr3_nt: TGTGCCAGCAGCGGCATGGGTGGAGGGCCCCAGCATTTT

j_call: TRBJ2-6
clone_size: NA
v_call: TRBV15
d_call: NA
cdr3_aa: CATSLDGTGANVLTF
cdr3_nt: TGTGCCACCAGCCTCGACGGGACTGGGGCCAACGTCCTGACTTTC

j_call: TRBJ1-5
clone_size: few
v_call: TRBV6-2/TRBV6-3
d_call: NA
cdr3_aa: CASSDRINWDQPQHF
cdr3_nt: TGTGCCAGCAGTGACAGGATCAATTGGGATCAGCCCCAGCATTTT

j_call: TRBJ2-5
clone_size: NA
v_call: TRBV12-3/TRBV12-4
d_call: NA
cdr3_aa: CASRASGRETQYF
cdr3_nt: TGTGCCAGCAGGGCTAGTGGTCGGGAGACCCAGTACTTC

j_call: TRBJ1-1
clone_size: NA
v_call: TRBV18
d_call: NA
cdr3_aa: CASPPAATEAFF
cdr3_nt: TGTGCCAGCCCACCGGCCGCCACTGAAGCTTTCTTT

j_call: TRBJ2-7
clone_size: few
v_call: TRBV20-1
d_call: TRBD2
cdr3_aa: CSARDPRAGDYEQYF
cdr3_nt: TGCAGTGCTAGAGATCCCCGAGCGGGAGACTACGAGCAGTACTTC

j_call: TRBJ2-1
clone_size: NA
v_call: TRBV27
d_call: NA
cdr3_aa: CASSSYREQFF
cdr3_nt: TGTGCCAGCAGCTCTTACAGGGAGCAGTTCTTC

j_call: TRBJ2-3
clone_size: few
v_call: TRBV20-1
d_call: TRBD1
cdr3_aa: CSAVDRGRSTDTQYF
cdr3_nt: TGCAGTGCTGTGGACAGGGGGCGCAGCACAGATACGCAGTATTTT

j_call: TRBJ2-7
clone_size: NA
v_call: TRBV5-6
d_call: TRBD1
cdr3_aa: CASSIGTGAAEQYF
cdr3_nt: TGTGCCAGCAGCATCGGGACAGGGGCCGCCGAGCAGTACTTC

j_call: TRBJ1-2
clone_size: few
v_call: TRBV19
d_call: TRBD1
cdr3_aa: CASSIRSGTANYGYTF
cdr3_nt: TGTGCCAGTAGTATACGTTCCGGGACAGCTAACTATGGCTACACCTTC

j_call: TRBJ2-4
clone_size: many
v_call: TRBV6-2/TRBV6-3
d_call: TRBD2
cdr3_aa: CASSSAGGGAKNIQYF
cdr3_nt: TGTGCCAGCAGTTCAGCGGGAGGAGGGGCCAAAAACATTCAGTACTTC

j_call: TRBJ2-5
clone_size: NA
v_call: TRBV18
d_call: NA
cdr3_aa: CASSDSGTQYF
cdr3_nt: TGTGCCAGCTCGGATTCGGGGACCCAGTACTTC

j_call: TRBJ2-7
clone_size: NA
v_call: TRBV28
d_call: TRBD2
cdr3_aa: CATPSERGPYEQYF
cdr3_nt: TGTGCCACCCCCTCAGAGCGGGGGCCCTACGAGCAGTACTTC

j_call: TRBJ2-7
clone_size: few
v_call: TRBV28
d_call: NA
cdr3_aa: CASSSGDRSFYEQYF
cdr3_nt: TGTGCCAGCAGTTCGGGGGACAGAAGTTTCTACGAGCAGTACTTC

j_call: TRBJ2-7
clone_size: many
v_call: TRBV7-2
d_call: TRBD2
cdr3_aa: CASSLKTSGSGYEQYF
cdr3_nt: TGTGCCAGCAGCTTAAAGACTAGCGGGAGTGGGTACGAGCAGTACTTC

j_call: TRBJ1-2
clone_size: NA
v_call: TRBV20-1
d_call: NA
cdr3_aa: CSAIRHYGYTF
cdr3_nt: TGCAGTGCTATACGGCACTATGGCTACACCTTC

j_call: TRBJ2-3
clone_size: NA
v_call: TRBV10-2
d_call: TRBD1
cdr3_aa: CASSFDRASTDTQYF
cdr3_nt: TGCGCCAGCAGTTTCGACAGGGCTAGCACAGATACGCAGTATTTT

j_call: TRBJ2-1
clone_size: NA
v_call: TRBV6-1
d_call: NA
cdr3_aa: CASCEAVGGEQFF
cdr3_nt: TGTGCCAGCTGTGAAGCGGTGGGAGGTGAGCAGTTCTTC

j_call: TRBJ1-3
clone_size: NA
v_call: TRBV9
d_call: TRBD1
cdr3_aa: CASSVGTGNGNTIYF
cdr3_nt: TGTGCCAGCAGCGTAGGGACAGGCAACGGAAACACCATATATTTT

j_call: TRBJ2-3
clone_size: NA
v_call: TRBV11-1
d_call: TRBD2
cdr3_aa: CASSRWPGGPDTQYF
cdr3_nt: TGTGCCAGCAGCCGCTGGCCGGGGGGGCCAGATACGCAGTATTTT

j_call: TRBJ2-5
clone_size: NA
v_call: TRBV20-1
d_call: NA
cdr3_aa: CSARDPGVETQYF
cdr3_nt: TGCAGTGCTAGAGACCCAGGGGTCGAGACCCAGTACTTC

j_call: TRBJ2-1
clone_size: many
v_call: TRBV6-2/TRBV6-3
d_call: TRBD2
cdr3_aa: CASSAGASGRASSYNEQFF
cdr3_nt: TGTGCCAGCAGTGCCGGAGCTAGTGGGAGGGCGAGCTCCTACAATGAGCAGTTCTTC

j_call: TRBJ2-2
clone_size: NA
v_call: TRBV6-2/TRBV6-3
d_call: NA
cdr3_aa: CASRTDISGELFF
cdr3_nt: TGTGCCAGCAGAACCGACATTTCCGGGGAGCTGTTTTTT

j_call: TRBJ2-1
clone_size: few
v_call: TRBV7-9
d_call: NA
cdr3_aa: CASSTGLGVYNEQFF
cdr3_nt: TGTGCCAGCAGCACTGGACTTGGGGTCTACAATGAGCAGTTCTTC

j_call: TRBJ1-2
clone_size: many
v_call: TRBV27
d_call: NA
cdr3_aa: CASSLAPSRVDGYTF
cdr3_nt: TGTGCCAGCAGTTTGGCCCCCTCCAGGGTTGATGGCTACACCTTC

j_call: TRBJ1-2
clone_size: few
v_call: TRBV29-1
d_call: NA
cdr3_aa: CSVRKEIYGYTF
cdr3_nt: TGCAGCGTTAGAAAGGAGATCTATGGCTACACCTTC

j_call: TRBJ1-4
clone_size: many
v_call: TRBV7-2
d_call: NA
cdr3_aa: CASSLGTDEKLFF
cdr3_nt: TGTGCCAGCAGCTTAGGAACGGACGAAAAACTGTTTTTT

j_call: TRBJ1-5
clone_size: NA
v_call: TRBV5-6
d_call: NA
cdr3_aa: CASSWGGYSNQPQHF
cdr3_nt: TGTGCCAGCAGCTGGGGAGGTTATAGCAATCAGCCCCAGCATTTT

j_call: TRBJ2-2
clone_size: once
v_call: TRBV14
d_call: NA
cdr3_aa: CASSKGLVNTGELFF
cdr3_nt: TGTGCCAGCAGCAAGGGACTGGTTAACACCGGGGAGCTGTTTTTT

j_call: TRBJ2-7
clone_size: NA
v_call: TRBV29-1
d_call: NA
cdr3_aa: CSVEGTGRVEQYF
cdr3_nt: TGCAGCGTTGAAGGGACAGGGAGGGTCGAGCAGTACTTC

j_call: TRBJ2-3
clone_size: few
v_call: TRBV6-1
d_call: NA
cdr3_aa: CASRGAFSTDTQYF
cdr3_nt: TGTGCCAGCAGGGGGGCATTTAGTACAGATACGCAGTATTTT

j_call: TRBJ1-4
clone_size: many
v_call: TRBV2
d_call: TRBD1
cdr3_aa: CASRPQGAKEKLFF
cdr3_nt: TGTGCCAGCAGGCCACAGGGGGCAAAAGAAAAACTGTTTTTT

j_call: TRBJ1-2
clone_size: once
v_call: TRBV7-2
d_call: NA
cdr3_aa: CASSFDRSPNYGYAF
cdr3_nt: TGTGCCAGCAGCTTTGACAGATCCCCTAACTATGGCTACGCCTTC

j_call: TRBJ2-7
clone_size: NA
v_call: TRBV6-9
d_call: NA
cdr3_aa: CASSYLAGLYEQYF
cdr3_nt: TGTGCCAGCAGTTACTTGGCAGGGTTGTACGAGCAGTACTTC

j_call: TRBJ1-2
clone_size: NA
v_call: TRBV28
d_call: TRBD1
cdr3_aa: CASVQDRAGYTF
cdr3_nt: TGTGCCAGCGTGCAGGACAGGGCCGGCTACACCTTC

j_call: TRBJ2-1
clone_size: many
v_call: TRBV3-1
d_call: TRBD2
cdr3_aa: CASSHDLAGPYNEQFF
cdr3_nt: TGTGCCAGCAGCCATGACCTAGCGGGCCCTTACAATGAGCAGTTCTTC